These T cell receptor beta chains were read from a single sample in a study of blood T cell repertoires in COVID-19. Sequencing was performed with immunoSEQ multiplex PCR; in TCRdb, only in-frame clones are kept and a portion is missing. The sample holds some 530,000 clones, roughly nine tenths seen once. The sequenced sample consisted of PBMCs or T cells enriched from blood (not recorded which). These receptors came from a woman aged 60-75 years who had recovered from COVID-19. The CDR3 runs from the conserved cysteine through the conserved F or W. The order of the fields is V gene, clone size, D gene, J gene, CDR3 DNA, CDR3 protein. D genes are given only for firm matches. Where a row states a size, it is once, few, many or the class of an expanded clone; other rows omit it.

V gene: TRBV5-1; clone size: .; D gene: .; J gene: TRBJ2-7; CDR3 DNA: TGCGCCAGCAGCTTGGAAGGGGGTGGGTCCTACGAGCAGTACTTC; CDR3 protein: CASSLEGGGSYEQYF
V gene: TRBV19; clone size: .; D gene: .; J gene: TRBJ1-2; CDR3 DNA: TGTGCCAGTGGCAGCTCGTTCCGGGACACCTATGGCTACACCTTC; CDR3 protein: CASGSSFRDTYGYTF
V gene: TRBV5-1; clone size: once; D gene: TRBD1; J gene: TRBJ2-3; CDR3 DNA: TGCGCCAGCAGCCACAGGGGGTCTAGCACAGATACGCAGTATTTT; CDR3 protein: CASSHRGSSTDTQYF
V gene: TRBV2; clone size: .; D gene: .; J gene: TRBJ1-2; CDR3 DNA: TGTGCCAGTTCGGACCGGGGGGGTTTTGGCTACACCTTC; CDR3 protein: CASSDRGGFGYTF
V gene: TRBV5-1; clone size: .; D gene: .; J gene: TRBJ1-3; CDR3 DNA: TGCGCCAGCAGAGGGGCGGCAGGGGAAACTGGAAACACCATATATTTT; CDR3 protein: CASRGAAGETGNTIYF
V gene: TRBV19; clone size: .; D gene: .; J gene: TRBJ2-2; CDR3 DNA: TGTGCCAGTAGTATTGTGGGAGACACCGGGGAGCTGTTTTTT; CDR3 protein: CASSIVGDTGELFF
V gene: TRBV6-5; clone size: .; D gene: TRBD2; J gene: TRBJ2-2; CDR3 DNA: TGTGCCAGCAGATTAGCGGGGGGTACCGGGGAGCTGTTTTTT; CDR3 protein: CASRLAGGTGELFF
V gene: TRBV19; clone size: .; D gene: .; J gene: TRBJ2-3; CDR3 DNA: TGTGCCAGTAGTAAAGGCCAGGGAGATACGCAGTATTTT; CDR3 protein: CASSKGQGDTQYF
V gene: TRBV4-1; clone size: once; D gene: TRBD1; J gene: TRBJ1-1; CDR3 DNA: TGCGCCAGCAGCCAAGAAGACAGGGACGGCACTGAAGCTTTCTTT; CDR3 protein: CASSQEDRDGTEAFF
V gene: TRBV6-5; clone size: .; D gene: TRBD1; J gene: TRBJ1-4; CDR3 DNA: TGTGCCAGTAGGACAGGGGAGGCCTACGGTGAAAAACTGTTTTTT; CDR3 protein: CASRTGEAYGEKLFF
V gene: TRBV30; clone size: once; D gene: .; J gene: TRBJ1-1; CDR3 DNA: TGTGCCTGGAGTGGACAGTCGAACACTGAAGCTTTCTTT; CDR3 protein: CAWSGQSNTEAFF
V gene: TRBV4-1; clone size: once; D gene: TRBD1; J gene: TRBJ2-1; CDR3 DNA: TGCGCCAGCAGCCATGACAGGGACGTCGAGCAGTTCTTC; CDR3 protein: CASSHDRDVEQFF
V gene: TRBV6-6; clone size: .; D gene: .; J gene: TRBJ2-3; CDR3 DNA: TGTGCCAGCATTGCGAGAACCTCCACAGATACGCAGTATTTT; CDR3 protein: CASIARTSTDTQYF
V gene: TRBV30; clone size: .; D gene: .; J gene: TRBJ2-5; CDR3 DNA: TGTGCCTGGAGTCTACAGGGAGAGACCCAGTACTTC; CDR3 protein: CAWSLQGETQYF
V gene: TRBV2; clone size: .; D gene: .; J gene: TRBJ2-5; CDR3 DNA: TGTGCCAGCAGTGAAGGGGGGGACGGGCCCCCCGGAGAGACCCAGTACTTC; CDR3 protein: CASSEGGDGPPGETQYF
V gene: TRBV11-3; clone size: .; D gene: .; J gene: TRBJ1-6; CDR3 DNA: TGTGCCAGCAGCTTGGGGAGCCTTTCACCCCTCCACTTT; CDR3 protein: CASSLGSLSPLHF
V gene: TRBV7-8; clone size: .; D gene: .; J gene: TRBJ1-1; CDR3 DNA: TGTGCCAGCAGCTTAGGAGTCTCGCCAAACACTGAAGCTTTCTTT; CDR3 protein: CASSLGVSPNTEAFF
V gene: TRBV5-1; clone size: .; D gene: TRBD2; J gene: TRBJ2-5; CDR3 DNA: TGCGCCAGCAGCTTGGGGACTAGCGGGGGGAAGGAGACCCAGTACTTC; CDR3 protein: CASSLGTSGGKETQYF
V gene: TRBV25-1; clone size: .; D gene: TRBD1; J gene: TRBJ1-5; CDR3 DNA: TGTGCCAGCTCGAGTTCTCAGGGGGCGGGTCAGCCCCAGCATTTT; CDR3 protein: CASSSSQGAGQPQHF
V gene: TRBV3-1/TRBV3-2; clone size: .; D gene: TRBD2; J gene: TRBJ2-1; CDR3 DNA: TGTGCCAGCAGCCAAGCGGGACTAGCGGGGGGTTTTAACAATGAGCAGTTCTTC; CDR3 protein: CASSQAGLAGGFNNEQFF
V gene: TRBV2; clone size: once; D gene: .; J gene: TRBJ1-2; CDR3 DNA: TGTGCCAGCAGTGATATAGAGGGGGGACTATATGGCTACACCTTC; CDR3 protein: CASSDIEGGLYGYTF
V gene: TRBV5-6; clone size: .; D gene: .; J gene: TRBJ1-3; CDR3 DNA: TGTGCCAGCAGCTTGGGGCTGGTGGGCCATCTCTCTGGAAACACCATATATTTT; CDR3 protein: CASSLGLVGHLSGNTIYF
V gene: TRBV7-9; clone size: .; D gene: TRBD1; J gene: TRBJ1-2; CDR3 DNA: TGTGCCAGCAGCGAACGAAAGACGGGACAGGGGATAGATGGCTACACCTTC; CDR3 protein: CASSERKTGQGIDGYTF
V gene: TRBV5-1; clone size: once; D gene: TRBD1; J gene: TRBJ2-7; CDR3 DNA: TGCGCCAGCAGCTTGACAGGGGGCGAAGACGAGCAGTACTTC; CDR3 protein: CASSLTGGEDEQYF
V gene: TRBV7-2; clone size: .; D gene: TRBD2; J gene: TRBJ2-7; CDR3 DNA: TGTGCCAGCAGCTTAGTCTCGGGGGGGCTGCACTACGAGCAGTACTTC; CDR3 protein: CASSLVSGGLHYEQYF
V gene: TRBV6-5; clone size: .; D gene: TRBD1; J gene: TRBJ2-2; CDR3 DNA: TGTGCCATTCTGGGACAGATAAACACCGGGGAGCTGTTTTTT; CDR3 protein: CAILGQINTGELFF
V gene: TRBV29-1; clone size: .; D gene: .; J gene: TRBJ2-3; CDR3 DNA: TGCAGCGTTGAAAGGGCTAGCGGCACAGATACGCAGTATTTT; CDR3 protein: CSVERASGTDTQYF
V gene: TRBV5-4; clone size: .; D gene: .; J gene: TRBJ1-1; CDR3 DNA: TGTGCCAGCAGCTTGGGGGGAGGTAATGAAGCTTTCTTT; CDR3 protein: CASSLGGGNEAFF
V gene: TRBV6-5; clone size: .; D gene: TRBD1; J gene: TRBJ1-5; CDR3 DNA: TGTGCCAGCAGTCCCGGGACAGTTTATTATCAGCCCCAGCATTTT; CDR3 protein: CASSPGTVYYQPQHF
V gene: TRBV2; clone size: .; D gene: TRBD1; J gene: TRBJ2-2; CDR3 DNA: TGTGCCAGCAGTACCTTACAGGGGGCCGGGGAGCTGTTTTTT; CDR3 protein: CASSTLQGAGELFF
V gene: TRBV2; clone size: .; D gene: .; J gene: TRBJ2-3; CDR3 DNA: TGTGCCAGCAAGAAGGAGACAGATACGCAGTATTTT; CDR3 protein: CASKKETDTQYF
V gene: TRBV5-4; clone size: .; D gene: .; J gene: TRBJ1-2; CDR3 DNA: TGTGCCAGCAGCCTTTCCCGGGACTATGGCTACACCTTC; CDR3 protein: CASSLSRDYGYTF
V gene: TRBV7-9; clone size: .; D gene: .; J gene: TRBJ1-4; CDR3 DNA: TGTGCCAGCAGCTCATGGAGGTTTGCAACTAATGAAAAACTGTTTTTT; CDR3 protein: CASSSWRFATNEKLFF
V gene: TRBV5-3; clone size: .; D gene: .; J gene: TRBJ1-3; CDR3 DNA: TGTGCCAGAAGCTTCGGGGTTCGGACAGTAAACATCTCTGGAAACACCATATATTTT; CDR3 protein: CARSFGVRTVNISGNTIYF
V gene: TRBV12-5; clone size: .; D gene: .; J gene: TRBJ1-1; CDR3 DNA: TGTGCTAGTGGTTTGGCCCCTACAGGCGCCTATGAAGCTTTCTTT; CDR3 protein: CASGLAPTGAYEAFF
V gene: TRBV7-2; clone size: .; D gene: TRBD1; J gene: TRBJ1-3; CDR3 DNA: TGTGCCAGCAGCTTTACAGGGGTTGCCTCTGGAAACACCATATATTTT; CDR3 protein: CASSFTGVASGNTIYF
V gene: TRBV5-1; clone size: .; D gene: .; J gene: TRBJ1-4; CDR3 DNA: TGCGCCAGCAGCTTGGGAGGGGGAAGTAATGAAAAACTGTTTTTT; CDR3 protein: CASSLGGGSNEKLFF
V gene: TRBV2; clone size: .; D gene: .; J gene: TRBJ1-2; CDR3 DNA: TGTGCCAGCAGTCAGGAACAGGGCGGCTATGGCTACACCTTC; CDR3 protein: CASSQEQGGYGYTF
V gene: TRBV27; clone size: few; D gene: TRBD1; J gene: TRBJ1-2; CDR3 DNA: TGTGCCAGCAGGGGGACAGGGGGCACCCTATTC; CDR3 protein: CASRGTGGTLF
V gene: TRBV18; clone size: .; D gene: .; J gene: TRBJ1-2; CDR3 DNA: TGTGCCAGCTCACCTCGGGAGGGTGATGGCTACACCTTC; CDR3 protein: CASSPREGDGYTF
V gene: TRBV19; clone size: .; D gene: .; J gene: TRBJ2-2; CDR3 DNA: TGTGCCAGTAGTATTATCCAGTCATCCACCGGGGAGCTGTTTTTT; CDR3 protein: CASSIIQSSTGELFF